This T cell receptor beta chain stems from a study of T cell responses to AZD1222 COVID-19 vaccine. At the level of the study: It was second doses at about 4 or about 12 weeks that were pooled. The study's findings and limits: Increased Spike-specific TCR breadth and depth were observed after two AZD1222 doses. None of the repertoires were sampled until the peak T cell response had passed. Baseline antibody screening turned up just a handful of seropositive AZD1222 recipients.

Remarks on this clone: Its antigen is undetermined.

CDR1 and CDR2 (germline): SGHNT, YYREEE (reference sequence). After removal of 4 bases from V and 5 bases from J, the junction contained 8 bases not matched to a gene. The CDR3 has 15 residues. Sequencing was performed with immunoSEQ multiplex PCR; in TCRdb, only in-frame clones are kept and a portion is missing. Counted here are about 120,000 clones, 93% occurring once; the ten biggest clones make up about 3%. The genes are TRBV5-4 and TRBJ2-5, with 10 nucleotides matching TRBD1. The clonotype was recovered from an adult in good health. The specimen comprised peripheral blood, sampled on day 0 of AZD1222 vaccination. The DNA for the CDR3 is TGTGCCAGCAGCAAAGACAGGGGGCGATGGGAGACCCAGTACTTC. Its protein is CASSKDRGRWETQYF.